This TCR beta chain comes out of a study of T cell changes during pregnancy in multiple sclerosis. This clone was observed a single time. Germline V gene lookup returns CDR1 MNHNS and CDR2 SASEGT. Trimming at V came to 4 bases and at J to 2 bases, leaving 4 bases not matched to a gene. This CDR3 has 15 amino acids. Libraries were prepared by immunoSEQ multiplex PCR; TCRdb keeps only in-frame clonotypes and omits some of them. Of 69,000 or so clones listed, 85% to 95% are singletons. The sample consisted of peripheral blood, taken in the third trimester of pregnancy. The clonotype comes from a female donor in good health, enrolled as a control in a pregnancy study. J is TRBJ2-3 and V is TRBV6-1, with 9 bases aligning to TRBD2. DNA of the CDR3: TGTGCCAGCAGTGGGCAGCGGGGGGTCACAGATACGCAGTATTTT. It specifies CASSGQRGVTDTQYF.